Below are 14 T cell receptor beta chains sequenced from a single sample in a study of blood T cells in healthy people across ages. A J-beta primer mix and a sample-barcoded 5' primer were used in a second PCR of roughly 6 to 11 cycles. TCRdb redid the calling of the 5' RACE reads with MiXCR, one entry per CDR3 protein. The sample has 1.5 million to 2 million distinct CDR3 sequences; roughly 28% are singletons. The specimen was blood. These receptors originate from a woman in her twenties or thirties in good health.

The rearrangement links TRBV11-2 to TRBJ2-2; 7 bases line up with TRBD1. Germline lookup yields CDR1 SGHAT and CDR2 FQNNGV. The CDR3 length is 17 residues. With 3 bases clipped from V and 0 bases from J, the junction kept 7 bases outside the gene matches. CDR3 loop: CASSFFIGGANTGELFF. The CDR3 DNA reads TGTGCCAGCAGCTTCTTTATAGGGGGCGCGAACACCGGGGAGCTGTTTTTT.

This clonotype was recorded a few times. The genes are TRBV9 and TRBJ2-1, with 9 bases lining up with TRBD1. There are 16 residues in the CDR3. V was clipped by 0 bases and J by 2 bases; unmatched bases: 3. Germline-derived CDR1 and CDR2 are SGDLS and YYNGEE. CDR3 amino acids: CASSVEDRGPYNEQFF. The CDR3 DNA reads as TGTGCCAGCAGCGTAGAGGACAGGGGACCCTACAATGAGCAGTTCTTC.

The rearrangement uses TRBV5-1 and TRBJ2-1; 10 bases line up with TRBD2. This CDR3 has 18 amino acids. V lost 0 bases and J lost 6; bases outside the gene matches: 12. Germline CDR1 reads SGHRS; CDR2 reads YFSETQ. CDR3 protein: CASSLGGTGSGGANEQFF. The CDR3 nucleotides read TGCGCCAGCAGCTTGGGGGGAACCGGCAGCGGGGGGGCCAATGAGCAGTTCTTC.

The chain is built from TRBV11-3 and TRBJ2-1, with 11 nucleotides matching TRBD2. Looked up from germline, CDR1 is SGHNT and CDR2 is YENEEA. V trimming: 5 bases; J trimming: 4 bases; junction bases outside the gene matches: 10. The CDR3 has 17 residues. CDR3 in amino acids: CASSGGSGRADYNEQFF. As DNA, the CDR3 is TGTGCCAGCAGCGGTGGTAGCGGGAGGGCCGATTACAATGAGCAGTTCTTC.

This clonotype occurred a few times. This chain links TRBV4-1 with TRBJ1-1; D call uncertain. V lost 0 bases and J lost 2, with 16 bases in between. This CDR3 comprises 17 residues. CDR1 and CDR2 from the germline V gene are MGHRA and YSYEKL. CDR3 DNA sequence: TGCGCCAGCAGCCAAGAGGGTCGTTTTGAGGTAAACACTGAAGCTTTCTTT. Translated: CASSQEGRFEVNTEAFF.

This clonotype has just a few counts. The chain has TRBV20-1 and TRBJ1-1, with TRBD1 matching 8 bases. Germline CDR1 DFQATT, CDR2 SNEGSKA (reference sequence). The CDR3 has 13 amino acids. Germline trimming cut 4 bases from V and 6 bases from J; bases unmatched to any gene: 7. Written as DNA, the CDR3 is TGCAGTGCTACCGGGACAGGTAGTGCTGAAGCTTTCTTT. Translating it yields CSATGTGSAEAFF.

This chain connects TRBV5-1 to TRBJ2-3; the D is unclear. The CDR3 sequence is 16 residues long. Germline CDR1 SGHRS, CDR2 YFSETQ. Between the trimmed V and J ends, which lost 4 bases and 0 bases, there was a span of 15 bases. The CDR3 DNA reads as TGCGCCAGCAGCACCCGTAAGGCGGAGAGCACAGATACGCAGTATTTT. Its translation: CASSTRKAESTDTQYF.

This clonotype has a single count. This rearrangement joins TRBV18 to TRBJ1-1; 9 nucleotides match TRBD1. Losses at the gene ends were 2 bases for V and 6 bases for J; bases not matched to a gene: 4. The CDR3 is 14 amino acids. Germline CDR1 and CDR2: KGHSH and LQKENI. The CDR3 is CASSPGTGWSEAFF. In DNA, the CDR3 is TGTGCCAGCTCACCAGGGACAGGGTGGTCTGAAGCTTTCTTT.

This clonotype was found many times. The J gene is TRBJ2-5, the V gene TRBV7-9; TRBD1 matches 7 bases. With 5 bases clipped from V and 4 bases from J, the junction kept 7 bases outside the gene matches. Germline values: CDR1 SEHNR, CDR2 FQNEAQ (reference sequence). The CDR3 spans 14 residues. CDR3 protein: CASSATGLPETQYF. CDR3 in DNA: TGTGCCAGCAGCGCGACAGGGCTCCCAGAGACCCAGTACTTC.

This rearrangement joins TRBV12-3 or TRBV12-4 to TRBJ2-1; possibly TRBD1 for D (5 bases). V was shortened by 8 bases and J by 1 base, with 15 bases between the two germline ends. The CDR3 contains 15 residues. CDR3 DNA sequence: TGTGCCAGCCGTGCCGGGTCAGGGTCCTACAATGAGCAGTTCTTC. This sequence encodes CASRAGSGSYNEQFF.

Many counts were recorded for this clonotype. This sequence joins TRBV9 and TRBJ1-1; D may be TRBD1 (6 bases). The length of the CDR3 is 13 residues. Trimming shortened V by 0 bases and J by 4 bases, and 7 bases separated the two germline ends. Germline V lookup: CDR1 SGDLS, CDR2 YYNGEE. CDR3 in amino acids: CASSVDRATEAFF. In DNA form, the CDR3 reads TGTGCCAGCAGCGTAGACAGGGCCACTGAAGCTTTCTTT.

CDR3 sequence: CASGVRSNTEAFF. CDR3 bases: TGTGCCAGCGGAGTTCGGTCGAACACTGAAGCTTTCTTT. The chain combines TRBV6-1 with TRBJ1-1; D remains unclear. From germline, CDR1 is MNHNS and CDR2 SASEGT. The CDR3 spans 13 residues. Trimming took 8 bases from V and 1 from J, leaving 11 bases between them.

This rearrangement joins TRBV7-8 to TRBJ2-3, with D unresolved. The germline V gene has CDR1 SGHVS and CDR2 FQNEAQ. With 5 bases removed from V and 9 bases from J, the gap between germline ends came to 12 bases. The CDR3 is made up of 12 amino acids. DNA for the CDR3: TGTGCCAGCAGCCTGGCCTCGAAGACGCAGTATTTT. This translates into CASSLASKTQYF. The full variable domain, completed using reference TRBV7-8 and TRBJ2-3, is GAGVSQSPRYKVAKRGQDVALRCDPISGHVSLFWYQQALGQGPEFLTYFQNEAQLDKSGLPSDRFFAERPEGSVSTLKIQRTQQEDSAVYLCASSLASKTQYFGPGTRLTVL.

This clonotype was detected many times. The V gene is TRBV29-1, the J gene TRBJ2-3; D call uncertain. The CDR3 sequence is 13 residues long. Germline V gives CDR1 SQVTM, CDR2 ANQGSEA. With 0 bases removed from V and 5 bases from J, the gap between germline ends came to 9 bases. The CDR3 sequence: CSVEEGWGDTQYF. The CDR3 nucleotides read TGCAGCGTTGAAGAGGGGTGGGGAGATACGCAGTATTTT.